Below, 27 T cell receptor beta chains from the same sample are listed, as sequenced in a study of shared clonotypes between healthy human individuals. TCRdb keeps only in-frame clones here, not all; method: immunoSEQ multiplex PCR. Of more than 400,000 clones in the sample, 95% to 96% are singletons; the top ten hold approximately 0.067%. The sequencing sample was made of naive CD4+ T cells sorted from blood. Subset of the sample: CD45RA+ positively selected. Every receptor here comes from a woman aged 25 to 45 in good health.

This chain connects TRBV11-2 to TRBJ1-1; D gene unclear. Germline values: CDR1 SGHAT, CDR2 FQNNGV. This CDR3 region has 11 residues. V dropped 5 bases and J dropped 4 bases, with 5 bases sitting between them. The CDR3: CASSPVTEAFF. The CDR3 bases are TGTGCCAGCAGCCCGGTCACTGAAGCTTTCTTT.

This chain joins TRBV10-3 and TRBJ1-1; D ambiguous. Germline values: CDR1 ENHRY, CDR2 SYGVKD. The CDR3 has 15 amino acids. Trimming removed 0 bases at V and 0 bases at J, with 8 bases between. This chain's CDR3 is CAISESQDLNTEAFF. The DNA for the CDR3 is TGTGCCATCAGTGAGTCCCAGGACTTGAACACTGAAGCTTTCTTT.

This clone was seen once. J is TRBJ1-1 and V is TRBV5-1; D might be TRBD1 (5 bases). The germline V gene has CDR1 SGHRS and CDR2 YFSETQ. Trimming stripped 7 bases from V and 1 base from J, with 14 bases between. The CDR3 is 14 residues long. The CDR3 loop is CASRPGTGNTEAFF. For the CDR3, the DNA is TGCGCCAGCCGGCCAGGGACCGGGAACACTGAAGCTTTCTTT. Drawing the rest from reference TRBV5-1 and TRBJ1-1, the complete variable domain is KAGVTQTPRYLIKTRGQQVTLSCSPISGHRSVSWYQQTPGQGLQFLFEYFSETQRNKGNFPGRFSGRQFSNSRSEMNVSTLELGDSALYLCASRPGTGNTEAFFGQGTRLTVV.

The V gene is TRBV27, the J gene TRBJ2-7, with 7 bases identical to TRBD1. J was trimmed by 3 bases and V by 5 bases; bases with no gene match: 1. Germline-derived CDR1 and CDR2 are MNHEY and SMNVEV (reference sequence). This CDR3 comprises 12 residues. The CDR3 protein is CASSRQGYEQYF. In DNA, the CDR3 is TGTGCCAGCAGTAGACAGGGCTACGAGCAGTACTTC.

The chain joins TRBV28 to TRBJ1-1; D may be TRBD1 (6 bases). Trimming left V 2 bases short and J 0 bases short, with 7 bases between. CDR3 size: 14 residues. Germline assignment: CDR1 MDHEN and CDR2 SYDVKM. The CDR3 here is CASSLRGMNTEAFF. The CDR3 coding sequence is TGTGCCAGCAGTTTAAGGGGGATGAACACTGAAGCTTTCTTT.

CDR3 nucleotides: TGTGCCAGCAGCTTGGACAGGCTAAATGAGCAGTTCTTC. Its translation: CASSLDRLNEQFF. V and J are TRBV5-8 and TRBJ2-1; possible D gene TRBD1, 5 bases. CDR1 is SGHTS, CDR2 YDEGEE, per germline. Deletions cut 0 bases from V and 7 bases from J, with 8 bases between. The CDR3 runs to 13 residues. The full variable domain, with the rest looked up from reference TRBV5-8 and TRBJ2-1, is EAGVTQSPTHLIKTRGQQATLRCSPISGHTSVYWYQQALGLGLQFLLWYDEGEERNRGNFPPRFSGRQFPNYSSELNVNALELEDSALYLCASSLDRLNEQFFGPGTRLTVL.

The rearrangement joins TRBV7-9 to TRBJ2-1, with 7 bases lining up with TRBD2. This CDR3 is built from 16 residues. Per the germline V gene, CDR1 is SEHNR and CDR2 is FQNEAQ (reference sequence). Germline trimming cut 1 base from V and 6 bases from J; bases unmatched to any gene: 9. Written as DNA, the CDR3 is TGTGCCAGCAGCTTAGGTCCCAGCGGGGATACCAATGAGCAGTTCTTC. It specifies CASSLGPSGDTNEQFF. The full variable domain, rest sourced from reference TRBV7-9 and TRBJ2-1, is DTGVSQNPRHKITKRGQNVTFRCDPISEHNRLYWYRQTLGQGPEFLTYFQNEAQLEKSRLLSDRFSAERPKGSFSTLEIQRTEQGDSAMYLCASSLGPSGDTNEQFFGPGTRLTVL.

This clone appeared a single time. This chain links TRBV5-1 with TRBJ1-3; D possibly corresponds to TRBD1 (5 bases). CDR3 length equals 17 residues. Germline CDR1 SGHRS, CDR2 YFSETQ. V was cut by 5 bases and J by 0 bases, with 18 bases left in between. DNA of the CDR3: TGCGCCAGCAGGGAGGCCGGGGCCACAGACTCTGGAAACACCATATATTTT. It yields the protein CASREAGATDSGNTIYF.

The chain has TRBV9 and TRBJ2-7, with 7 bases lining up with TRBD1. V lost 5 bases, J lost 5 bases, and 10 bases stayed unmatched. The CDR3 runs to 14 residues. Per germline, CDR1 SGDLS and CDR2 YYNGEE. The CDR3 nucleotides read TGTGCCAGCAGTTCACGACAGGGAAGGGACGAGCAGTACTTC. It codes for CASSSRQGRDEQYF. Supplemented by reference TRBV9 and TRBJ2-7, the full variable domain reads DSGVTQTPKHLITATGQRVTLRCSPRSGDLSVYWYQQSLDQGLQFLIQYYNGEERAKGNILERFSAQQFPDLHSELNLSSLELGDSALYFCASSSRQGRDEQYFGPGTRLTVT.

V gene TRBV5-1 combines with J gene TRBJ2-7, with D perhaps TRBD1 or TRBD2 (5 bases each). This CDR3 has 14 residues. V was trimmed by 9 bases and J by 2 bases, leaving 18 bases between them. In germline, CDR1 is SGHRS, CDR2 YFSETQ. The CDR3 reads CATKQDVATYEQYF. The CDR3 DNA sequence: TGCGCCACCAAACAGGACGTAGCGACCTACGAGCAGTACTTC.

The chain combines TRBV19 with TRBJ1-6; D is possibly TRBD1 (6 bases). Germline V CDR1 and CDR2: LNHDA, SQIVND (reference sequence). V shed 11 bases and J shed 10 bases, with 21 bases lying between them. This CDR3 region has 14 residues. The CDR3 here is CASVVKTGKSPLHF. In nucleotides, the CDR3 is TGTGCCTCAGTAGTAAAAACAGGGAAATCACCCCTCCACTTT.

In this sample, this clone turned up once. J is TRBJ2-3 and V is TRBV5-8, with 9 bases matching TRBD2. V trimming: 3 bases; J trimming: 5 bases; junction bases outside the gene matches: 13. Germline assignment: CDR1 SGHTS and CDR2 YDEGEE. This CDR3 region has 17 residues. CDR3 bases: TGTGCCAGCAGCTCTTTATATATAGCGGGAGTGATAGATACGCAGTATTTT. It translates to CASSSLYIAGVIDTQYF.

The V and J genes are TRBV28 and TRBJ2-3; no firm D call. Trimming took 3 bases from V and 5 from J, leaving 12 bases between them. This CDR3 region has 14 residues. CDR1 and CDR2 from the germline V gene are MDHEN and SYDVKM. CDR3 region: CASSFVPPVDTQYF. The CDR3 nucleotides are TGTGCCAGCAGTTTTGTTCCCCCCGTAGATACGCAGTATTTT. Full variable domain (outside the CDR3, taken from reference TRBV28 and TRBJ2-3): DVKVTQSSRYLVKRTGEKVFLECVQDMDHENMFWYRQDPGLGLRLIYFSYDVKMKEKGDIPEGYSVSREKKERFSLILESASTNQTSMYLCASSFVPPVDTQYFGPGTRLTVL.

The gene calls are TRBV7-8 and TRBJ2-1, with D hard to call. The V gene's germline CDR1 is SGHVS and CDR2 FQNEAQ. The ends were cut back, 6 bases at V and 8 bases at J, with 11 bases in the middle. There are 12 residues in the CDR3. CDR3 sequence: CASRKTWDEQFF. The CDR3 DNA follows: TGTGCCAGCAGGAAGACCTGGGATGAGCAGTTCTTC.

In the case of this clone: Other DNA variants within this sample encode the same CDR3. J is TRBJ1-2 and V is TRBV28; a weak D match, TRBD1 (5 bases). The germline V gene encodes CDR1 MDHEN and CDR2 SYDVKM. This CDR3 comprises 12 residues. V lost 6 bases, J lost 3 bases, and 8 bases lay in between. CDR3 in DNA: TGTGCCAGCAGCGCGGGGGACTATGGCTACACCTTC. This sequence encodes CASSAGDYGYTF.

This chain links TRBV5-6 with TRBJ1-5; D call uncertain. CDR3 length: 14 residues. Looked up from germline, CDR1 is SGHDT and CDR2 is YYEEEE. Trimming left V 3 bases short and J 6 bases short, with 13 bases between. DNA for the CDR3: TGTGCCAGCAGCTCTACTTGGGATGGTCAGCCCCAGCATTTT. Amino acids: CASSSTWDGQPQHF.

The chain links TRBV5-5 to TRBJ2-7; D uncertain. This CDR3 comprises 13 residues. Deletions cut 0 bases from V and 7 bases from J, with 11 bases between. In germline, CDR1 is SGHKS, CDR2 YYEKEE (reference sequence). As DNA, the CDR3 is TGTGCCAGCAGCTTGGGGGCCGTAAGGGAGCAGTACTTC. Translated, it gives CASSLGAVREQYF.

The V gene is TRBV7-2, the J gene TRBJ2-4, with D maybe TRBD2 (6 bases). Germline assignment: CDR1 SGHTA and CDR2 FQGNSA. The CDR3 is 18 residues long. The V end was cut by 4 bases, the J end by 0 bases, with 19 bases between. CDR3 in amino acids: CASSSPWGTLLAKNIQYF. CDR3 nucleotides: TGTGCCAGCAGCTCCCCCTGGGGGACTCTCCTAGCCAAAAACATTCAGTACTTC. The complete variable domain, with remaining parts taken from reference TRBV7-2 and TRBJ2-4, reads GAGVSQSPSNKVTEKGKDVELRCDPISGHTALYWYRQSLGQGLEFLIYFQGNSAPDKSGLPSDRFSAERTGGSVSTLTIQRTQQEDSAVYLCASSSPWGTLLAKNIQYFGAGTRLSVL.

The genes are TRBV7-8 and TRBJ2-1; D is perhaps TRBD1 (5 bases). Germline V CDR1 and CDR2: SGHVS, FQNEAQ. V shed 1 base and J shed 8 bases, with 6 bases lying between them. The CDR3 is 12 residues long. CDR3 residues: CASSLVGDEQFF. CDR3 bases: TGTGCCAGCAGCTTAGTAGGGGATGAGCAGTTCTTC.

The V call is TRBV28, the J call TRBJ2-7, with no clear D. Germline CDR1 is MDHEN and CDR2 is SYDVKM. V was cut by 4 bases and J by 6 bases, with 13 bases left in between. This CDR3 has 13 amino acids. CDR3 protein: CASSSPSVGEQYF. As DNA, the CDR3 is TGTGCCAGCAGTTCGCCTAGTGTAGGCGAGCAGTACTTC.

This chain links TRBV7-9 with TRBJ2-1, with D perhaps TRBD1 (6 bases). The length of the CDR3 is 15 residues. Trimming left V 0 bases short and J 5 bases short, with 11 bases between. The germline CDR1 and CDR2 sequences are SEHNR and FQNEAQ (reference sequence). For the CDR3, the DNA is TGTGCCAGCAGCTTAGCAGGGGGAAAAGACAATGAGCAGTTCTTC. Translation gives CASSLAGGKDNEQFF.

The chain combines TRBV7-3 with TRBJ2-2; D unclear. Germline V gene sequence: CDR1 SGHTA, CDR2 FQGTGA. V lost 5 bases and J lost 5, with 12 bases in between. The CDR3 totals 14 residues. This CDR3 is CASSSQGWTGELFF. The CDR3 nucleotides are TGTGCCAGCAGCAGTCAAGGGTGGACCGGGGAGCTGTTTTTT.

This rearrangement joins TRBV27 to TRBJ2-7; TRBD2 aligns across 10 bases. The CDR3 is made up of 15 amino acids. V shed 9 bases and J 2 bases; nucleotides not matched to a gene: 10. Germline CDR1 and CDR2: MNHEY and SMNVEV (reference sequence). CDR3 region: CASSPSGREPYEQYF. The DNA of the CDR3 is TGTGCCAGTTCTCCAAGCGGGAGGGAACCCTACGAGCAGTACTTC.

This clone came up once. V is TRBV5-1 and J is TRBJ2-5, with a weak D call TRBD2 (5 bases). Germline V gives CDR1 SGHRS, CDR2 YFSETQ. V was shortened by 6 bases and J by 1 base, with 13 bases between the two germline ends. This CDR3 is built from 14 residues. CDR3 in DNA: TGCGCCAGCACCTATGACTACCCCCAAGAGACCCAGTACTTC. Protein sequence: CASTYDYPQETQYF. Supplemented by reference TRBV5-1 and TRBJ2-5, the full variable domain reads KAGVTQTPRYLIKTRGQQVTLSCSPISGHRSVSWYQQTPGQGLQFLFEYFSETQRNKGNFPGRFSGRQFSNSRSEMNVSTLELGDSALYLCASTYDYPQETQYFGPGTRLLVL.

Regarding this clone: One end of the junction fails to match germline, which may point to a read error. The CDR3 DNA is TGTGCCAGCAGCCAAAGAAGGGGATCTGAGGCTTTCTTT. It yields the protein CASSQRRGSEAFF. The genes are TRBV9 and TRBJ1-1; D is perhaps TRBD1 (5 bases). CDR1 is SGDLS and CDR2 is YYNGEE in the germline V gene. The CDR3 spans 13 residues.

The chain joins TRBV6-5 to TRBJ1-3; D remains ambiguous. Germline V gene sequence: CDR1 MNHEY, CDR2 SVGAGI. Trimming pared 6 bases from V and 4 bases from J, leaving 10 bases between. There are 13 residues in the CDR3. CDR3 region: CASSEGRGNTIYF. DNA of the CDR3: TGTGCCAGCAGCGAGGGTCGCGGAAACACCATATATTTT.

The rearrangement uses TRBV6-5 and TRBJ2-7; the match to TRBD2 covers 7 bases. The germline V gene encodes CDR1 MNHEY and CDR2 SVGAGI. V lost 6 bases, J lost 3 bases, and 5 bases stayed unmatched. The CDR3 has 13 amino acids. The CDR3 bases are TGTGCCAGCAGAGGGTGGGGGGGCTACGAGCAGTACTTC. Translation gives CASRGWGGYEQYF.